These 13 T cell receptor beta chains originate from one sample sequenced in a study of OX40 agonist ivuxolimab in advanced cancers. Libraries were prepared by immunoSEQ multiplex PCR; TCRdb keeps only in-frame clonotypes and omits some of them. The profile shows 15,000 to 20,000 clones, 70% to 90% of them singletons. This specimen consisted of CD4+ or CD8+ T cells sorted from blood, obtained in a trial of the OX40 agonist ivuxolimab. The receptor set was obtained from an adult with an advanced solid tumor such as melanoma, head and neck, liver or kidney cancer.

CDR3 in amino acids: CASSPFRAGGVDTGELFF. The DNA for the CDR3 is TGTGCCAGCAGCCCCTTCCGGGCAGGGGGAGTGGACACCGGGGAGCTGTTTTTT. The rearrangement links TRBV14 to TRBJ2-2; 7 nucleotides match TRBD1. CDR1 and CDR2 from the germline V gene are SGHDN and FVKESK. The CDR3 runs 18 residues. V lost 4 bases to trimming and J lost 3 bases; unmatched junction nucleotides: 14.

Remarks on this clone: Additional DNA sequences in this sample encode the identical CDR3. V is TRBV9 and J is TRBJ1-1, with TRBD1 as a possible D gene (6 bases). The CDR3 covers 15 residues. Germline loops: CDR1 SGDLS, CDR2 YYNGEE. The V and J ends lost 0 bases and 4 bases respectively, with 13 bases between them. The CDR3 region has the DNA TGTGCCAGCAGCGTAGCGGGGGGGCCGGGCACTGAAGCTTTCTTT. Translating it yields CASSVAGGPGTEAFF.

The chain links TRBV28 to TRBJ2-2, with 13 bases matching TRBD2. The CDR3 totals 19 residues. Trimming removed 8 bases from V and 0 bases from J; junction bases left unmatched: 12. Germline assignment: CDR1 MDHEN and CDR2 SYDVKM. The CDR3 DNA is TGTGCCAGCGGCTATCCGGGACTAGCGGGGAACGCGAACACCGGGGAGCTGTTTTTT. Protein sequence: CASGYPGLAGNANTGELFF. The whole variable domain, remainder taken from reference TRBV28 and TRBJ2-2, is DVKVTQSSRYLVKRTGEKVFLECVQDMDHENMFWYRQDPGLGLRLIYFSYDVKMKEKGDIPEGYSVSREKKERFSLILESASTNQTSMYLCASGYPGLAGNANTGELFFGEGSRLTVL.

The chain couples TRBV9 to TRBJ2-3; TRBD1 matches 10 bases. The CDR3 contains 16 residues. V lost 4 bases, J lost 6 bases, and 11 bases stayed unmatched. CDR1 SGDLS and CDR2 YYNGEE come from the germline V gene. CDR3 in DNA: TGTGCCAGCAGCAAATACGGGACAGGGGTAGGGGATACGCAGTATTTT. Translating gives CASSKYGTGVGDTQYF.

The chain carries TRBV5-4 and TRBJ2-2; TRBD1 might be the D (5 bases). The ends were cut back, 0 bases at V and 5 bases at J, with 8 bases in the middle. Looked up from germline, CDR1 is SGHNT and CDR2 is YYREEE (reference sequence). The CDR3 spans 14 residues. CDR3 in amino acids: CASSLVGATGELFF. The CDR3 DNA reads TGTGCCAGCAGCTTGGTTGGGGCTACCGGGGAGCTGTTTTTT.

This clone has more than one count but fewer than ten. The chain has TRBV9 and TRBJ2-6; D call uncertain. Germline assignment: CDR1 SGDLS and CDR2 YYNGEE. CDR3 length: 17 amino acids. Trimming removed 4 bases from V and 3 bases from J, with 17 bases in between. CDR3 amino acids: CASSPPNSGLGANVLTF. CDR3 DNA sequence: TGTGCCAGCAGCCCCCCGAATTCGGGCCTTGGGGCCAACGTCCTGACTTTC.

The chain recombines TRBV11-1 with TRBJ2-1; possible D gene TRBD1, 6 bases. The CDR3 length is 12 residues. V was clipped by 1 base and J by 8 bases, with 6 bases between them. Germline V lookup: CDR1 SGHAT, CDR2 FQDESV (reference sequence). The CDR3 DNA reads as TGTGCCAGCAGCTTAGAGGGGGATGAGCAGTTCTTC. It yields the protein CASSLEGDEQFF.

This sequence joins TRBV7-6 and TRBJ2-1; possibly TRBD2 for D (5 bases). This CDR3 has 16 amino acids. The germline V and J ends were trimmed by 2 bases and 3 bases, with 14 bases remaining between them. From germline, CDR1 is SGHVS and CDR2 FNYEAQ. The CDR3 DNA follows: TGTGCCAGCAGCTTAAGGGAAACAGCGGTCTACAATGAGCAGTTCTTC. Encoded protein: CASSLRETAVYNEQFF.

The chain combines TRBV27 with TRBJ2-7; no reliable D call. There are 14 residues in the CDR3. CDR1 is MNHEY, CDR2 SMNVEV, per germline (reference sequence). The germline V and J ends were trimmed by 3 bases and 2 bases, with 11 bases remaining between them. The CDR3 DNA reads as TGTGCCAGCAGTTTTGAGGCCAGAACCTACGAGCAGTACTTC. Protein: CASSFEARTYEQYF.

V usage is TRBV10-2 and J usage is TRBJ2-1; 13 positions match TRBD2. The CDR3 length is 16 residues. From germline, CDR1 is WSHSY and CDR2 SAAADI. V lost 4 bases to trimming and J lost 5 bases; unmatched junction nucleotides: 5. In DNA, the CDR3 is TGCGCCAGCAGTGGACTAGCGGGAGGTAGGGACAATGAGCAGTTCTTC. Its protein product is CASSGLAGGRDNEQFF.

The chain employs TRBV4-3 and TRBJ1-4; no clear D gene. The ends were cut back, 1 base at V and 2 bases at J, with 8 bases in the middle. This CDR3 comprises 15 residues. CDR1 is LGHNA and CDR2 is YSLEER in the germline V gene. The CDR3 protein is CASSQGTATNEKLFF. For the CDR3, the DNA is TGCGCCAGCAGCCAAGGGACGGCTACTAATGAAAAACTGTTTTTT.

The chain employs TRBV15 and TRBJ2-1, with D possibly TRBD2 on 5 matching bases. The germline V gene has CDR1 LNHNV and CDR2 YYDKDF (reference sequence). V gave up 1 base and J gave up 4 bases, with 5 bases separating them. This CDR3 is built from 13 residues. CDR3 bases: TGTGCCACCAGCAGAGCGGGGTACAATGAGCAGTTCTTC. Residues: CATSRAGYNEQFF.

The chain links TRBV6-4 to TRBJ2-3; TRBD2 might be the D (7 bases). CDR1 is MRHNA and CDR2 is SNTAGT in the germline V gene. Trimming left V 4 bases short and J 2 bases short, with 13 bases between. The CDR3 has 15 amino acids. CDR3 nucleotide sequence: TGTGCCAGCAGTGTGGAGGGGGGGACCACAGATACGCAGTATTTT. Translating it yields CASSVEGGTTDTQYF.